The next 9 T cell receptor beta chains were all read from a single sample in a study of shared clonotypes between healthy human individuals. The assay was immunoSEQ multiplex PCR, and TCRdb's table has in-frame clones only and misses some. The table lists some 700,000 clones, around 91% of them singletons. The sample comprised memory CD8+ T cells from PBMCs. Subset defined: CD45RO+ cells pooled with CCR7-negative TemRA cells. These receptor sequences come from a man aged 18-30 years in good health. Some clones in this sample may be carry-over from other donors' samples.

The chain combines TRBV6-6 with TRBJ2-2; 9 nucleotides line up with TRBD1. Per germline, CDR1 MNHNY and CDR2 SVGAGI (reference sequence). Trimming took 6 bases from V and 6 from J; bases not matched to a gene: 11. The CDR3 is 16 amino acids. CDR3 DNA: TGTGCCAGCAGATACCCGGGACAGGGTACCCCCGGGGAGCTGTTTTTT. Encoded protein: CASRYPGQGTPGELFF.

The chain recombines TRBV11-2 with TRBJ1-1; 7 bases map to TRBD1. Looked up from germline, CDR1 is SGHAT and CDR2 is FQNNGV. The CDR3 is 12 amino acids. V gave up 5 bases and J gave up 11 bases; unmatched junction bases: 8. This CDR3 is CASSATGRDAFF. CDR3 coding DNA: TGTGCCAGCAGCGCGACAGGGAGAGACGCTTTCTTT. The full variable domain, in which reference TRBV11-2 and TRBJ1-1 provide the parts outside the CDR3, is EAGVAQSPRYKIIEKRQSVAFWCNPISGHATLYWYQQILGQGPKLLIQFQNNGVVDDSQLPKDRFSAERLKGVDSTLKIQPAKLEDSAVYLCASSATGRDAFFGQGTRLTVV.

The V gene is TRBV6-4, the J gene TRBJ2-7; 10 positions match TRBD1. Germline CDR1 is MRHNA and CDR2 is SNTAGT. V lost 7 bases and J lost 4; bases outside the gene matches: 10. This CDR3 contains 15 residues. The CDR3 region is CASKRPGQGLYEQYF. CDR3 sequence (DNA): TGTGCCAGCAAAAGACCGGGACAGGGGCTTTACGAGCAGTACTTC.

The chain combines TRBV15 with TRBJ2-1, with 10 positions matching TRBD1. The CDR3 consists of 15 residues. Per germline, CDR1 LNHNV and CDR2 YYDKDF (reference sequence). V lost 3 bases to trimming and J lost 6 bases; unmatched junction nucleotides: 5. The CDR3 loop is CATSSDRGRVNEQFF. DNA for the CDR3: TGTGCCACCAGCAGCGACAGGGGGCGGGTCAATGAGCAGTTCTTC. The whole variable domain, remainder taken from reference TRBV15 and TRBJ2-1, is DAMVIQNPRYQVTQFGKPVTLSCSQTLNHNVMYWYQQKSSQAPKLLFHYYDKDFNNEADTPDNFQSRRPNTSFCFLDIRSPGLGDTAMYLCATSSDRGRVNEQFFGPGTRLTVL.

This chain joins TRBV19 and TRBJ1-5, with 7 bases matching TRBD1. The CDR3 loop spans 15 amino acids. From germline, CDR1 is LNHDA and CDR2 SQIVND (reference sequence). With V trimmed by 6 bases and J by 2 bases, 7 bases remained unmatched. Here the CDR3 reads CASSHRGGRNQPQHF. The CDR3 coding sequence is TGTGCCAGTAGCCACAGGGGCGGACGCAATCAGCCCCAGCATTTT. Full variable domain (outside the CDR3, taken from reference TRBV19 and TRBJ1-5): DGGITQSPKYLFRKEGQNVTLSCEQNLNHDAMYWYRQDPGQGLRLIYYSQIVNDFQKGDIAEGYSVSREKKESFPLTVTSAQKNPTAFYLCASSHRGGRNQPQHFGDGTRLSIL.

The chain carries TRBV7-3 and TRBJ1-1; no clear D gene. CDR3 size: 13 residues. The V end lost 1 base, the J end lost 1 base, and 4 bases lay between the germline ends. Germline V CDR1 and CDR2: SGHTA, FQGTGA. The CDR3 DNA sequence: TGTGCCAGCAGCTTAAGACGGAACACTGAAGCTTTCTTT. Translation: CASSLRRNTEAFF.

V gene TRBV12-2 combines with J gene TRBJ2-5; no DNA check was done on the table's D call, TRBD1. The J call may not be correct, given that the DNA end is closer to TRBJ2-7. TRBV12-2 is noted as a pseudogene. This CDR3 spans 18 amino acids. The CDR3 nucleotides read TGTGCAAGTCGCTTAGAGGACAGGGGGCGCATTGAGACCTACGAGCAGTACTTC. Encoded protein: CASRLEDRGRIETYEQYF.

This sequence joins TRBV4-1 and TRBJ2-5, with 9 bases that match TRBD2. The CDR3 consists of 15 residues. Germline values: CDR1 MGHRA, CDR2 YSYEKL. With 4 bases clipped from V and 2 bases from J, the junction kept 5 bases outside the gene matches. The CDR3 region has the DNA TGCGCCAGCAGCCGAGGGACTAGCAGTCAAGAGACCCAGTACTTC. This codes for CASSRGTSSQETQYF.

The rearrangement uses TRBV27 and TRBJ2-7, with a weak D call TRBD1 (6 bases). V was cut by 1 base and J by 3 bases, with 13 bases left in between. This CDR3 has 15 amino acids. Germline V lookup: CDR1 MNHEY, CDR2 SMNVEV (reference sequence). The CDR3: CASSLFYGTYYEQYF. CDR3 nucleotides: TGTGCCAGCAGTTTATTTTACGGGACATACTACGAGCAGTACTTC.